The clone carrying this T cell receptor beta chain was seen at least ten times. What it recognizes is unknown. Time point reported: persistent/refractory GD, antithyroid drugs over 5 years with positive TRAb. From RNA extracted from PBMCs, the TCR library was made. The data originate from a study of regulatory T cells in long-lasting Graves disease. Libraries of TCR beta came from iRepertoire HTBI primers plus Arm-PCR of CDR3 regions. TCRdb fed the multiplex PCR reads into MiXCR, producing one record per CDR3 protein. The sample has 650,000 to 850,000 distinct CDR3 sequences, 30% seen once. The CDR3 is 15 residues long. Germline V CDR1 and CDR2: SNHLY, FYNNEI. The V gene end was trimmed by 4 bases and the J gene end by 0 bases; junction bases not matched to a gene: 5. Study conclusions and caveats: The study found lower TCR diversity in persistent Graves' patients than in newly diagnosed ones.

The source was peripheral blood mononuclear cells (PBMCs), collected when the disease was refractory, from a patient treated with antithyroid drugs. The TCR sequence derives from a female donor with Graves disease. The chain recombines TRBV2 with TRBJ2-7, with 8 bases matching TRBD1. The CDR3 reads CASSGQGKSSYEQYF. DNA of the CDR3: TGTGCCAGCAGTGGACAGGGGAAGAGCTCCTACGAGCAGTACTTC.